This TCR beta chain is from a study of post-analysis software for immune sequencing data. General study points: Normalized Chao1 diversity was significantly lower in multiple sclerosis patients than in controls. Strong co-clustering by F measure linked samples that shared a preparation batch.

Unique molecular identifiers were built into the TCR beta cDNA libraries. The yield from about 1 to 10 million T cells was 500,000 or so cDNA molecules in total. Using its own MiXCR run on the PCR reads, TCRdb lists one record per CDR3 protein. The table lists fewer than 700,000 distinct CDR3 sequences, 44% of them singletons, with around 1.7% in the top ten. Regarding this clonotype: Its antigen is currently unknown.

The source is a girl under 18 with multiple sclerosis. Material: blood.

CDR3: CSAVGQGVVPRSYEQYF. As DNA, the CDR3 is TGCAGTGCTGTGGGACAGGGTGTCGTGCCCCGGAGTTACGAGCAGTACTTC. The chain joins TRBV20-1 to TRBJ2-4; 9 bases align to TRBD1. The J call may be in error: the DNA end matches TRBJ2-7 better. There are 17 residues in the CDR3. Per germline, CDR1 DFQATT and CDR2 SNEGSKA (reference sequence).